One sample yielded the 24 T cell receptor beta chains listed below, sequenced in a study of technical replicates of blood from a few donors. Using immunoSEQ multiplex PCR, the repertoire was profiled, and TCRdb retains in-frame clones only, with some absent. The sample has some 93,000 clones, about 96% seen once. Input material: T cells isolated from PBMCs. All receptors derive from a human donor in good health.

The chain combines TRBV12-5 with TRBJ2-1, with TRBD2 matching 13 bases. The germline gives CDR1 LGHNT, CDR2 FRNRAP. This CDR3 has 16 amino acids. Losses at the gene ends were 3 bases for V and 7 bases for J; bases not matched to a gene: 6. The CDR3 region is CASGLLLAGGGNEQFF. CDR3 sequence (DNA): TGTGCTAGTGGTTTATTACTAGCGGGAGGGGGTAATGAGCAGTTCTTC.

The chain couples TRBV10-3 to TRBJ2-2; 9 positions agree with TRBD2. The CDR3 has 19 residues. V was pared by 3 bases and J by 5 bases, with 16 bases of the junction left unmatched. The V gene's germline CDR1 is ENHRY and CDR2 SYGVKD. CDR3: CAISETQVAGLAGTGELFF. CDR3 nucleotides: TGTGCCATCAGTGAAACCCAGGTTGCGGGACTAGCCGGGACCGGGGAGCTGTTTTTT.

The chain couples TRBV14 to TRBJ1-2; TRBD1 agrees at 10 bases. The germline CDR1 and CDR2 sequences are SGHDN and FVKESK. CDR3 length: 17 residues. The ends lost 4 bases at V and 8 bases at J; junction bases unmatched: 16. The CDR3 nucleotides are TGTGCCAGCAGCCGAACTGGACAGGGGGGTTTTTATTACGGCTACACCTTC. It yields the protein CASSRTGQGGFYYGYTF.

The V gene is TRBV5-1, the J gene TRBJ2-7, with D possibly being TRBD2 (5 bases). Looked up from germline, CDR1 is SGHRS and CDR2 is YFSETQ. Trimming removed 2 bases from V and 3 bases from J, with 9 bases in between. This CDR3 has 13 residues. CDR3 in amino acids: CASSFLGGYEQYF. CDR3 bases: TGCGCCAGCAGCTTCCTAGGAGGCTACGAGCAGTACTTC.

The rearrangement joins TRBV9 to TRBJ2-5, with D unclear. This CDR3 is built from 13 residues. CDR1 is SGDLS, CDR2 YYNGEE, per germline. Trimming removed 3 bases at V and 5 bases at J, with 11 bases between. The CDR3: CASSDYSGETQYF. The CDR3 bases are TGTGCCAGCAGCGACTACTCCGGGGAGACCCAGTACTTC.

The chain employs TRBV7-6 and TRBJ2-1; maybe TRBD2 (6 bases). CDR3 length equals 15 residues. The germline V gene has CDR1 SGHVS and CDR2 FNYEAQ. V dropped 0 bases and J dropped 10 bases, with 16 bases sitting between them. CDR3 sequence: CASSLASGEFHEQFF. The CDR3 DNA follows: TGTGCCAGCAGCTTAGCCTCGGGGGAGTTCCACGAGCAGTTCTTC.

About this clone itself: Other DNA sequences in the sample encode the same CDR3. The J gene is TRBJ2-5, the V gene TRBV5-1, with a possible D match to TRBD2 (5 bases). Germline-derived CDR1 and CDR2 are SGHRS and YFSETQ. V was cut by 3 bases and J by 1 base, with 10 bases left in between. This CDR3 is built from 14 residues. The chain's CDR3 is CASSSDRGQETQYF. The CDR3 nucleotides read TGCGCCAGCAGCTCTGACCGGGGCCAAGAGACCCAGTACTTC.

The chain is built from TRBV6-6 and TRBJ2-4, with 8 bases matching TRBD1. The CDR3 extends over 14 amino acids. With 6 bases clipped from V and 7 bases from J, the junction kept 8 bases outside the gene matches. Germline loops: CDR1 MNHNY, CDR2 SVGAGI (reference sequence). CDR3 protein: CASSARQGQNIQYF. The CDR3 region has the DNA TGTGCCAGCAGCGCACGACAGGGGCAGAACATTCAGTACTTC.

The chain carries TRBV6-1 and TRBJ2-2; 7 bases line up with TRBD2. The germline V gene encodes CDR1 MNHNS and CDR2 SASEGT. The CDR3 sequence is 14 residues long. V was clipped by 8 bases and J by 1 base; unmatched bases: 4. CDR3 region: CASRTRGNTGELFF. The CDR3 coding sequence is TGTGCCAGCCGGACTAGGGGGAACACCGGGGAGCTGTTTTTT.

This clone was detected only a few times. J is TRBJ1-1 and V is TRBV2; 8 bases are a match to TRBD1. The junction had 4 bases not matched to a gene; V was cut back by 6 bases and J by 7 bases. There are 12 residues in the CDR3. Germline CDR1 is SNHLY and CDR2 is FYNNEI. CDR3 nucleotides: TGTGCCAGCAGCGACAGGGGTGGTGAAGCTTTCTTT. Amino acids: CASSDRGGEAFF.

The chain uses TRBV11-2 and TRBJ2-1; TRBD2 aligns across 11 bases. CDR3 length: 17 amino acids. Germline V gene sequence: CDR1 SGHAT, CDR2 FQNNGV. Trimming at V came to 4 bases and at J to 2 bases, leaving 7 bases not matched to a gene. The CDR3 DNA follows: TGTGCCAGCAGCTGGCTAGCGGGAGGTGGGGCCTACAATGAGCAGTTCTTC. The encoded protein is CASSWLAGGGAYNEQFF.

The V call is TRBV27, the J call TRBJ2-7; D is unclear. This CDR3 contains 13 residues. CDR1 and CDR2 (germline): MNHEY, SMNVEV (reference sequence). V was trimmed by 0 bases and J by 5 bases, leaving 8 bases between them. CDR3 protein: CASSLSLQNEQYF. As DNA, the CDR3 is TGTGCCAGCAGTTTATCGCTACAGAACGAGCAGTACTTC.

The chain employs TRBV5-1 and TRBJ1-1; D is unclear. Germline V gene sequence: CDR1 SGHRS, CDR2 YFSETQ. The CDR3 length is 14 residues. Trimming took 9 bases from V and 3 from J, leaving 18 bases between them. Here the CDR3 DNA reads TGCGCCACCGGCGAGATGACGAGCGACACTGAAGCTTTCTTT. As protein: CATGEMTSDTEAFF.

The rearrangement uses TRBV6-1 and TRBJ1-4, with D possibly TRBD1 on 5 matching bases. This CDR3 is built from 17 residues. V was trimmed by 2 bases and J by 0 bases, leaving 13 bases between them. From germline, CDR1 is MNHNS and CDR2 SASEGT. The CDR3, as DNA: TGTGCCAGCAGTGAACAGGGTCGTTACGCAACTAATGAAAAACTGTTTTTT. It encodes CASSEQGRYATNEKLFF.

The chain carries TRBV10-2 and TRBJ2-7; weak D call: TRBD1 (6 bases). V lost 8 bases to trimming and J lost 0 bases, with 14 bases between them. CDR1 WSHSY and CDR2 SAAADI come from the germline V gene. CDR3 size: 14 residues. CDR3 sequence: CASQNYRASYEQYF. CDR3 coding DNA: TGCGCCAGCCAAAATTACAGGGCCTCCTACGAGCAGTACTTC.

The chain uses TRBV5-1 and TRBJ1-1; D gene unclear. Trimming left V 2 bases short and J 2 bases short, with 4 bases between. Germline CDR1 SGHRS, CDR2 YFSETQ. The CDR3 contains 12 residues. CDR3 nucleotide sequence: TGCGCCAGCAGCTTCCATAACACTGAAGCTTTCTTT. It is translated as CASSFHNTEAFF.

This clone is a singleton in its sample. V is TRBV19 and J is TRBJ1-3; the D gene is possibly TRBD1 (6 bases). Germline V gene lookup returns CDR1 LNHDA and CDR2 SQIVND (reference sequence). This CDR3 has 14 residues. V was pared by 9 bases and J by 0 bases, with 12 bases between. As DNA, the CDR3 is TGTGCCAGCGGACAGTTTAGCTCTGGAAACACCATATATTTT. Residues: CASGQFSSGNTIYF.

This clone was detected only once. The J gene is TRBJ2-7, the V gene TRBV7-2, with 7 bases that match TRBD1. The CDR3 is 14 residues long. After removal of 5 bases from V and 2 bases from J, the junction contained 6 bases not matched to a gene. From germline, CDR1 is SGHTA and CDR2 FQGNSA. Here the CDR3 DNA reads TGTGCCAGCAGCCCTGGGACAGCAACCTACGAGCAGTACTTC. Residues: CASSPGTATYEQYF.

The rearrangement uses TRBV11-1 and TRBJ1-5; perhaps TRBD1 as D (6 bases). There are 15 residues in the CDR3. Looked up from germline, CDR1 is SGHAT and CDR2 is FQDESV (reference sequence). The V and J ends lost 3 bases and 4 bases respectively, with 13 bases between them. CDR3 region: CASSLGRGHNQPQHF. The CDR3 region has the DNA TGTGCCAGCAGCTTGGGCAGGGGCCATAATCAGCCCCAGCATTTT. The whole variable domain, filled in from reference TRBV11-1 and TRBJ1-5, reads EAEVAQSPRYKITEKSQAVAFWCDPISGHATLYWYRQILGQGPELLVQFQDESVVDDSQLPKDRFSAERLKGVDSTLKIQPAELGDSAMYLCASSLGRGHNQPQHFGDGTRLSIL.

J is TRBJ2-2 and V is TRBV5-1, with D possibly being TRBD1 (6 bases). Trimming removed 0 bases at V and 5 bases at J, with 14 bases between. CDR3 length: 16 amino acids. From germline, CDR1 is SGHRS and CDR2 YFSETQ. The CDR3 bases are TGCGCCAGCAGCTTGGGCCTGACAGGAGGTACCGGGGAGCTGTTTTTT. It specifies CASSLGLTGGTGELFF.

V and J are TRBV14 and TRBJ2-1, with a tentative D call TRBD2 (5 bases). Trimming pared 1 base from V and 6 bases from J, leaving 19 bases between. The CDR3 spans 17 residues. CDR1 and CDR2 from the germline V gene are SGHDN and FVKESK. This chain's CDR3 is CASSQVFGELIVNEQFF. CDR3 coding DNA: TGTGCCAGCAGCCAAGTGTTCGGGGAGTTGATAGTCAATGAGCAGTTCTTC.

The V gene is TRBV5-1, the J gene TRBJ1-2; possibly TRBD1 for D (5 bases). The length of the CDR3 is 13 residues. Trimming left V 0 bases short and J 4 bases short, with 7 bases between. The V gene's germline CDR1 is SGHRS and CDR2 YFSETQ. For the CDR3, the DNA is TGCGCCAGCAGCTTGGCAGGGTCCTATGGCTACACCTTC. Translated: CASSLAGSYGYTF.

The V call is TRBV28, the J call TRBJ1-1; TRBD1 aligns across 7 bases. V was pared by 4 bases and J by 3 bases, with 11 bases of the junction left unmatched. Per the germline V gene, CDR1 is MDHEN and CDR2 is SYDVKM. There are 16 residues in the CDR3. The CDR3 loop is CASSSLQTGYYTEAFF. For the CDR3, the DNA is TGTGCCAGCAGTTCCCTCCAGACAGGGTATTACACTGAAGCTTTCTTT.

The CDR3 nucleotides are TGTGCCAGCAGGACTAGGACAGGGGGCAACACCGGGGAGCTGTTTTTT. It is translated as CASRTRTGGNTGELFF. This chain connects TRBV2 to TRBJ2-2; 11 bases line up with TRBD1. The CDR3 spans 16 residues. The germline gives CDR1 SNHLY, CDR2 FYNNEI. With 6 bases clipped from V and 2 bases from J, the junction kept 5 bases outside the gene matches.